A selection of T cell receptor beta chains follows, all from one sample in a study of cytomegalovirus exposure and HLA in healthy donors. Libraries were prepared by immunoSEQ multiplex PCR; TCRdb keeps only in-frame clonotypes and omits some of them. In the table there are nearly 110,000 clones, around 85% of which are singletons. Sequencing used PBMCs. These receptors all stem from a man aged 60-69 years in good health and CMV-seronegative. Each CDR3 is given with its conserved first and last residue. Each record gives: CDR3 protein, CDR3 DNA, D gene, V gene, clone size, J gene. D genes are given only for firm matches. Size values are once, few and many counts, or a class for expanded clones, and some rows have none.

CASSLAGTGGMNTEAFF,TGCGCCAGCAGCTTGGCCGGGACAGGGGGTATGAACACTGAAGCTTTCTTT,TRBD1,TRBV5-1,NA,TRBJ1-1
CASSLFGGFNSPLHF,TGTGCCAGCAGCTTATTCGGAGGGTTCAATTCACCCCTCCACTTT,NA,TRBV7-8,NA,TRBJ1-6
CASSLNPEKGPGANVLTF,TGCGCCAGCAGCCTGAATCCGGAGAAGGGGCCTGGGGCCAACGTCCTGACTTTC,NA,TRBV5-1,NA,TRBJ2-6
CASRSDRASYGYTF,TGTGCCAGCCGGTCAGACAGGGCCTCCTATGGCTACACCTTC,TRBD1,TRBV5-4,NA,TRBJ1-2
CASSQDTGTSLNEQFF,TGCGCCAGCAGCCAAGATACCGGGACTAGCTTGAATGAGCAGTTCTTC,TRBD2,TRBV4-3,NA,TRBJ2-1
CASSLVVTSNTDTQYF,TGTGCCAGCAGCTTAGTTGTGACTTCTAACACAGATACGCAGTATTTT,NA,TRBV11-2,once,TRBJ2-3
CASSYTGSYTEAFF,TGTGCCAGCAGTTACACAGGGAGTTACACTGAAGCTTTCTTT,NA,TRBV6-5,NA,TRBJ1-1
CASSLTGGGQPQHF,TGTGCCAGCAGTCTCACAGGGGGCGGTCAGCCCCAGCATTTT,TRBD1,TRBV6-5,NA,TRBJ1-5
CASSTPRVDYGYTF,TGTGCCAGTAGTACCCCCAGGGTAGACTATGGCTACACCTTC,NA,TRBV19,NA,TRBJ1-2
CASSIQANTEAFF,TGTGCCAGTAGTATACAGGCGAACACTGAAGCTTTCTTT,NA,TRBV19,NA,TRBJ1-1
CAWEGWNGYGYTF,TGTGCCTGGGAGGGCTGGAATGGCTATGGCTACACCTTC,NA,TRBV30,NA,TRBJ1-2
CASTRDRDPNEQFF,TGTGCCAGTACGAGGGACAGGGATCCTAATGAGCAGTTCTTC,TRBD1,TRBV19,NA,TRBJ2-1
CASSEGTSGATQETQYF,TGTGCCAGCAGCGAGGGGACTAGCGGCGCCACCCAAGAGACCCAGTACTTC,TRBD2,TRBV9,NA,TRBJ2-5
CASSQEGTGGSGANVLTF,TGTGCCAGCAGCCAAGAAGGGACAGGGGGCTCTGGGGCCAACGTCCTGACTTTC,TRBD1,TRBV4-2,few,TRBJ2-6
CASSPGTDYGYTF,TGTGCCAGCTCACCAGGAACAGACTATGGCTACACCTTC,NA,TRBV18,NA,TRBJ1-2
CASSISPPGRSNQPQHF,TGTGCCAGTAGTATATCCCCCCCCGGGAGAAGCAATCAGCCCCAGCATTTT,NA,TRBV19,NA,TRBJ1-5
CASSLSGAKTSSSKNIQYF,TGCGCCAGCAGCTTGAGTGGGGCCAAGACTAGCTCGAGCAAAAACATTCAGTACTTC,TRBD2,TRBV5-1,NA,TRBJ2-4
CASSLRTTSYNEQFF,TGTGCCAGCAGCCTCAGGACAACCTCCTACAATGAGCAGTTCTTC,NA,TRBV7-2,few,TRBJ2-1
CASSGGRTDTQYF,TGTGCCAGCAGCGGGGGGAGGACAGATACGCAGTATTTT,NA,TRBV7-2,few,TRBJ2-3
CASSFDRSGNTIYF,TGCGCCAGCAGCTTCGACAGGTCTGGAAACACCATATATTTT,NA,TRBV5-1,NA,TRBJ1-3
CASSPRDYHAYEQYF,TGTGCCAGCAGCCCCCGGGACTACCACGCCTACGAGCAGTACTTC,TRBD2,TRBV9,NA,TRBJ2-7
CASSSGSGVQETQYF,TGTGCCAGCAGCTCGGGTAGCGGAGTCCAAGAGACCCAGTACTTC,NA,TRBV5-8,NA,TRBJ2-5
CASKRYVGTGNTGELFF,TGTGCCAGCAAACGCTACGTTGGGACAGGCAACACCGGGGAGCTGTTTTTT,TRBD1,TRBV2,NA,TRBJ2-2
CASSSQPMLEFPYGYTF,TGCGCCAGCAGCTCCCAACCTATGTTAGAATTTCCTTATGGCTACACCTTC,NA,TRBV5-1,NA,TRBJ1-2
CASSELTGPGNTIYF,TGCGCCAGCAGCGAATTAACAGGGCCTGGAAACACCATATATTTT,NA,TRBV5-1,once,TRBJ1-3
CASSVVGDIQYF,TGTGCCAGCAGCGTAGTGGGAGACATTCAGTACTTC,NA,TRBV9,NA,TRBJ2-4
CASKGGSANTGELFF,TGCGCCAGCAAAGGAGGGTCTGCGAACACCGGGGAGCTGTTTTTT,NA,TRBV5-1,once,TRBJ2-2